Listed below are T cell receptor beta chains from one sample, sequenced in a study of T cell responses to AZD1222 COVID-19 vaccine. Here immunoSEQ multiplex PCR was the method, and the copy in TCRdb shows in-frame clones only, minus some. The data show 150,000 to 200,000 clones, with roughly nine tenths seen just once and approximately 1.6% held by the top ten. Source: peripheral blood, taken on day 0 of AZD1222 vaccination. These receptors all stem from an adult in good health. Each CDR3 is given with its conserved first and last residue. Each record gives: clone size, J gene, D gene, V gene, CDR3 DNA, CDR3 protein. The D gene is left open where the match is weak. Size is stated for part of the rows, as once, few or many counts, or as a class when the clone is expanded.

clone_size: -; j_call: TRBJ1-4; d_call: -; v_call: TRBV19; cdr3_nt: TGTGCCAGTAGTAACCCGCTTCCTAATGAAAAACTGTTTTTT; cdr3_aa: CASSNPLPNEKLFF
clone_size: -; j_call: TRBJ1-2; d_call: -; v_call: TRBV6-5; cdr3_nt: TGTGCCAGCGCTAAAACAGGAGTCTATGGCTACACCTTC; cdr3_aa: CASAKTGVYGYTF
clone_size: -; j_call: TRBJ2-2; d_call: TRBD2; v_call: TRBV12-3/TRBV12-4; cdr3_nt: TGTGCCAGCAGGGAAGCGGGAACCGGGGAGCTGTTTTTT; cdr3_aa: CASREAGTGELFF
clone_size: once; j_call: TRBJ2-5; d_call: -; v_call: TRBV6-1; cdr3_nt: TGTGCCAGCAGTGATAGTTGGACTTCAAAAGAGACCCAGTACTTC; cdr3_aa: CASSDSWTSKETQYF
clone_size: -; j_call: TRBJ1-4; d_call: -; v_call: TRBV18; cdr3_nt: TGTGCCAGCTCAGCTCAAGATGCAACTAATGAAAAACTGTTTTTT; cdr3_aa: CASSAQDATNEKLFF
clone_size: -; j_call: TRBJ2-2; d_call: TRBD1; v_call: TRBV30; cdr3_nt: TGTGCCTGGAAATGGGGACAGGGGGCAACCGGGGAGCTGTTTTTT; cdr3_aa: CAWKWGQGATGELFF
clone_size: -; j_call: TRBJ2-3; d_call: TRBD1; v_call: TRBV13; cdr3_nt: TGTGCCAGCAGCACTGGGACAGTGGACACAGATACGCAGTATTTT; cdr3_aa: CASSTGTVDTDTQYF
clone_size: -; j_call: TRBJ2-1; d_call: TRBD2; v_call: TRBV29-1; cdr3_nt: TGCAGCGTCCAAGCGGGGTTCTTATACAATGAGCAGTTCTTC; cdr3_aa: CSVQAGFLYNEQFF
clone_size: -; j_call: TRBJ1-4; d_call: -; v_call: TRBV6-5; cdr3_nt: TGTGCCAGCAGTATGTCAGCAACTAATGAAAAACTGTTTTTT; cdr3_aa: CASSMSATNEKLFF
clone_size: -; j_call: TRBJ1-1; d_call: TRBD1; v_call: TRBV9; cdr3_nt: TGTGCCAGCAGCGTAGGGACAGGGACGAACACTGAAGCTTTCTTT; cdr3_aa: CASSVGTGTNTEAFF
clone_size: -; j_call: TRBJ2-1; d_call: TRBD1; v_call: TRBV6-5; cdr3_nt: TGTGCCAGCAGGGCCGACAGGGGCGGGAATGAGCAGTTCTTC; cdr3_aa: CASRADRGGNEQFF
clone_size: -; j_call: TRBJ2-5; d_call: -; v_call: TRBV6-1; cdr3_nt: TGTGCCAGCAGTGAAGTTCACCGTGAGACCCAGTACTTC; cdr3_aa: CASSEVHRETQYF
clone_size: -; j_call: TRBJ2-6; d_call: TRBD1; v_call: TRBV2; cdr3_nt: TGTGCCAGCAGTGCGGGACAGGGAACCCACTCTGGGGCCAACGTCCTGACTTTC; cdr3_aa: CASSAGQGTHSGANVLTF
clone_size: -; j_call: TRBJ2-5; d_call: TRBD2; v_call: TRBV7-9; cdr3_nt: TGTGCCAGCAGCTTTAGCCTAGCGGGAGGAGAGACCCAGTACTTC; cdr3_aa: CASSFSLAGGETQYF
clone_size: -; j_call: TRBJ1-5; d_call: -; v_call: TRBV30; cdr3_nt: TGTGCCTGGTCTGACGGATCGTGGCCCCAGCATTTT; cdr3_aa: CAWSDGSWPQHF
clone_size: few; j_call: TRBJ2-7; d_call: TRBD2; v_call: TRBV7-8; cdr3_nt: TGTGCCAGCAGCTCCCAGACTAGCGGGAGTACCTACGAGCAGTACTTC; cdr3_aa: CASSSQTSGSTYEQYF
clone_size: -; j_call: TRBJ1-1; d_call: -; v_call: TRBV6-6; cdr3_nt: TGTGCCAGCAGTCTCGAACGGGGGAGGGGCACTGAAGCTTTCTTT; cdr3_aa: CASSLERGRGTEAFF
clone_size: -; j_call: TRBJ1-3; d_call: TRBD1; v_call: TRBV18; cdr3_nt: TGTGCCAGCTCACCTGGGACAGTTCCTTCGGACACCATATATTTT; cdr3_aa: CASSPGTVPSDTIYF
clone_size: once; j_call: TRBJ2-6; d_call: -; v_call: TRBV19; cdr3_nt: TGTGCCAGTACAGGCGGGGGCCTAAGTCTCTCTGGGGCCAACGTCCTGACTTTC; cdr3_aa: CASTGGGLSLSGANVLTF
clone_size: -; j_call: TRBJ2-7; d_call: -; v_call: TRBV11-2; cdr3_nt: TGTGCCAGCAGCTTAGACCGGGACATCGCCCTCGAGCAGTACTTC; cdr3_aa: CASSLDRDIALEQYF
clone_size: -; j_call: TRBJ2-3; d_call: -; v_call: TRBV5-4; cdr3_nt: TGTGCCAGCAGCTTGGGTTTAGCCGGCACAGATACGCAGTATTTT; cdr3_aa: CASSLGLAGTDTQYF
clone_size: -; j_call: TRBJ1-4; d_call: TRBD1; v_call: TRBV7-2; cdr3_nt: TGTGCCAGCAGCTCCAGGGGGGGAAATGAAAAACTGTTTTTT; cdr3_aa: CASSSRGGNEKLFF
clone_size: once; j_call: TRBJ1-2; d_call: -; v_call: TRBV6-1; cdr3_nt: TGTGCCAGCAGTGAAGTGGGGTTTTTGGATGGCTACACCTTC; cdr3_aa: CASSEVGFLDGYTF
clone_size: -; j_call: TRBJ2-6; d_call: -; v_call: TRBV7-9; cdr3_nt: TGTGCCAGCAGACCCGGACGTAAAAGCTCTGGGGCCAACGTCCTGACTTTC; cdr3_aa: CASRPGRKSSGANVLTF
clone_size: -; j_call: TRBJ1-2; d_call: -; v_call: TRBV6-2/TRBV6-3; cdr3_nt: TGTGCCAGCAGTCCGAGGGTTACGAGCGGCTACACCTTC; cdr3_aa: CASSPRVTSGYTF
clone_size: -; j_call: TRBJ1-6; d_call: -; v_call: TRBV4-1; cdr3_nt: TGCGCCAGCCGTCAAGGAGATTCACCCCTCCACTTT; cdr3_aa: CASRQGDSPLHF
clone_size: -; j_call: TRBJ2-3; d_call: -; v_call: TRBV7-3; cdr3_nt: TGTGCCAGCAGCACCTCCGGGACGACCGCAGATACGCAGTATTTT; cdr3_aa: CASSTSGTTADTQYF
clone_size: -; j_call: TRBJ1-2; d_call: -; v_call: TRBV7-3; cdr3_nt: TGTGCCAGCAGCCCCGACGGCCCTTCTAACTATGGCTACACCTTC; cdr3_aa: CASSPDGPSNYGYTF
clone_size: -; j_call: TRBJ1-2; d_call: -; v_call: TRBV6-1; cdr3_nt: TGTGCCAGCAGTGAAGCGAGAGGCTATGGCTACACCTTC; cdr3_aa: CASSEARGYGYTF